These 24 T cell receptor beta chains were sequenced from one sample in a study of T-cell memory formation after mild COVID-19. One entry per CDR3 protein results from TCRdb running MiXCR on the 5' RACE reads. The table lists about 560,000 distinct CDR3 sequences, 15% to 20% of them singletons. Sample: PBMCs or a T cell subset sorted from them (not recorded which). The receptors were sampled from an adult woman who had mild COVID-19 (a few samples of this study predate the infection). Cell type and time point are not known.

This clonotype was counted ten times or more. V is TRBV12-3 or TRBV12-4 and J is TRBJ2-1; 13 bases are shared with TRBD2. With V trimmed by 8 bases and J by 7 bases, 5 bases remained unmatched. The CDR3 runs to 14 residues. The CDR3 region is CASVLTSGGNEQFF. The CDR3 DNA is TGTGCCAGCGTCCTGACTAGCGGGGGGAATGAGCAGTTCTTC.

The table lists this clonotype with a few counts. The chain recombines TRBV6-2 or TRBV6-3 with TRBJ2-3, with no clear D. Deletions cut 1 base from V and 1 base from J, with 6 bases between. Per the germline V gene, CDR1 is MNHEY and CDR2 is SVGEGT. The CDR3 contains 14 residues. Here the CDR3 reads CASSYFTGTDTQYF. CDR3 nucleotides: TGTGCCAGCAGTTACTTCACAGGCACAGATACGCAGTATTTT.

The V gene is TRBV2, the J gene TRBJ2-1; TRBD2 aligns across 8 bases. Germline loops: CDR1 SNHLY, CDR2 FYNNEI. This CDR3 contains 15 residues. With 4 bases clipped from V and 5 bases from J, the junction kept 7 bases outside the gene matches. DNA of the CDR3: TGTGCCAGCAGTGCCGGACTAGCCCCTAACAATGAGCAGTTCTTC. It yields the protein CASSAGLAPNNEQFF.

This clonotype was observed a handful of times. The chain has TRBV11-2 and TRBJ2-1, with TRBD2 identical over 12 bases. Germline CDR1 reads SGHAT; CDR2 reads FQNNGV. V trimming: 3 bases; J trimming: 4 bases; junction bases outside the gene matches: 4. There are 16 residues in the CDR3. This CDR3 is CASSFGTSGLYNEQFF. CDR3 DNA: TGTGCCAGCAGCTTCGGGACTAGCGGGTTGTACAATGAGCAGTTCTTC.

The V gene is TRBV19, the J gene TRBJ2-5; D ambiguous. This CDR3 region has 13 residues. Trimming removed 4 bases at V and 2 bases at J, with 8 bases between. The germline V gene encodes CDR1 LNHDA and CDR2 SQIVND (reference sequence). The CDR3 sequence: CASSKRVQETQYF. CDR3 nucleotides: TGTGCCAGTAGTAAACGGGTTCAAGAGACCCAGTACTTC. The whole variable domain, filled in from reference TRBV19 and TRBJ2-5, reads DGGITQSPKYLFRKEGQNVTLSCEQNLNHDAMYWYRQDPGQGLRLIYYSQIVNDFQKGDIAEGYSVSREKKESFPLTVTSAQKNPTAFYLCASSKRVQETQYFGPGTRLLVL.

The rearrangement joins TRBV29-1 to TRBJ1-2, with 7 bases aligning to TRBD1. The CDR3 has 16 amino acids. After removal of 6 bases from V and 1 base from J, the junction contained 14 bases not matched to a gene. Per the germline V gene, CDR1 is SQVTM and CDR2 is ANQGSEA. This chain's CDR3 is CSVLPQGRFGNYGYTF. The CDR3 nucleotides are TGCAGCGTCCTACCACAGGGGAGGTTTGGTAACTATGGCTACACCTTC.

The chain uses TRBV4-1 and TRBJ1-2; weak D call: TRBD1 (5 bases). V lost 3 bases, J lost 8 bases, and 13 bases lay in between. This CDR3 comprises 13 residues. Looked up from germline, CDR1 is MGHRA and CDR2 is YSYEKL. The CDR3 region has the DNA TGCGCCAGCAGCCAGAGGGAGGGGCCGGGCTACACCTTC. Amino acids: CASSQREGPGYTF.

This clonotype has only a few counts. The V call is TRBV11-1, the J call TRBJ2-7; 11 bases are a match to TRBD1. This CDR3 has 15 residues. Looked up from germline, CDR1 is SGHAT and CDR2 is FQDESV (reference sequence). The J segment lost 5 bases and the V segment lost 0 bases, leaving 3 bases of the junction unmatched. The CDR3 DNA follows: TGTGCCAGCAGCTTAGCGGACAGGGGGCCCGACGAGCAGTACTTC. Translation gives CASSLADRGPDEQYF. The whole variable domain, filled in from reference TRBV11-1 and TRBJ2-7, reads EAEVAQSPRYKITEKSQAVAFWCDPISGHATLYWYRQILGQGPELLVQFQDESVVDDSQLPKDRFSAERLKGVDSTLKIQPAELGDSAMYLCASSLADRGPDEQYFGPGTRLTVT.

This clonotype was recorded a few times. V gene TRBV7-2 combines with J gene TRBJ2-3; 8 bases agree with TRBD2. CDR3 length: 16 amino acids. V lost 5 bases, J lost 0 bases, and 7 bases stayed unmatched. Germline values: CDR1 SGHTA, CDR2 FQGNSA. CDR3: CASSATAGASTDTQYF. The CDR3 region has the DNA TGTGCCAGCAGCGCCACAGCGGGGGCTAGCACAGATACGCAGTATTTT. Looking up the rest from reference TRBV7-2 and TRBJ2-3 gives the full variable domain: GAGVSQSPSNKVTEKGKDVELRCDPISGHTALYWYRQSLGQGLEFLIYFQGNSAPDKSGLPSDRFSAERTGGSVSTLTIQRTQQEDSAVYLCASSATAGASTDTQYFGPGTRLTVL.

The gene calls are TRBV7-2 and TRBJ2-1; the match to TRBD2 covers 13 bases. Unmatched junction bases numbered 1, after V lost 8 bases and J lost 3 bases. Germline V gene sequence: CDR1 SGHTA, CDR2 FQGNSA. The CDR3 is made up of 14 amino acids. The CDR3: CASGTSGIYNEQFF. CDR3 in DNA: TGTGCCAGCGGGACTAGCGGGATCTACAATGAGCAGTTCTTC.

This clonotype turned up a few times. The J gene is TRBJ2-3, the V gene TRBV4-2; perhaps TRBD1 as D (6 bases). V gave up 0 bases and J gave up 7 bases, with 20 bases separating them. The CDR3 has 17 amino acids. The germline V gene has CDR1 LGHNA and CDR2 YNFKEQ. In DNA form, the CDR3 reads TGTGCCAGCAGCCAAGATAATAGCGCCCACAGGGATTATACGCAGTATTTT. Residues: CASSQDNSAHRDYTQYF.

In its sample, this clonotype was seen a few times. The CDR3 nucleotides are TGTGCCAGCAGCTCGACCCGGGGACAGGGGGTAAACGGCTACACCTTC. It codes for CASSSTRGQGVNGYTF. The V and J genes are TRBV7-8 and TRBJ1-2, with 11 bases identical to TRBD1. CDR3 size: 16 residues. V gave up 4 bases and J gave up 8 bases; unmatched junction bases: 12. The germline gives CDR1 SGHVS, CDR2 FQNEAQ.

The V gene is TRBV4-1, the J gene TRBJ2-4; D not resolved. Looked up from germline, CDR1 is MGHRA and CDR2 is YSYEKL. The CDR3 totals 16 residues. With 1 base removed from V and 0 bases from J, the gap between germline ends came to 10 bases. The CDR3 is CASSQVPTVAKNIQYF. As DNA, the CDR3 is TGCGCCAGCAGCCAAGTACCGACGGTAGCCAAAAACATTCAGTACTTC.

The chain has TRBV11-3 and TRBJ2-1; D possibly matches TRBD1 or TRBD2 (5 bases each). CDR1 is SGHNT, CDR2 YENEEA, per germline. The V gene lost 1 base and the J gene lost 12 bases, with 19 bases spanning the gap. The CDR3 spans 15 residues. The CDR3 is CASSLGGSLERRQFF. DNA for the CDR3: TGTGCCAGCAGCTTAGGGGGGAGCCTAGAACGAAGGCAGTTCTTC.

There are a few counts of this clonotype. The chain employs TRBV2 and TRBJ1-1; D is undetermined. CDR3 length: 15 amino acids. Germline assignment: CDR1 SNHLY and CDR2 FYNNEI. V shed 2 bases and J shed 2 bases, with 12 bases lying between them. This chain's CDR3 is CASSELRGRNTEAFF. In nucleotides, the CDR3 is TGTGCCAGCAGTGAACTCCGAGGCCGAAACACTGAAGCTTTCTTT.

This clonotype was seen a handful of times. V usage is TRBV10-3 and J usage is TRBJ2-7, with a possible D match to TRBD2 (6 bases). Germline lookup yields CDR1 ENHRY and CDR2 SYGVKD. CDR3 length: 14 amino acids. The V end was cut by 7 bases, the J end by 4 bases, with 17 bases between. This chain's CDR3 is CAITEGESLYEQYF. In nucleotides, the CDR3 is TGTGCCATCACGGAGGGCGAGTCCCTATACGAGCAGTACTTC.

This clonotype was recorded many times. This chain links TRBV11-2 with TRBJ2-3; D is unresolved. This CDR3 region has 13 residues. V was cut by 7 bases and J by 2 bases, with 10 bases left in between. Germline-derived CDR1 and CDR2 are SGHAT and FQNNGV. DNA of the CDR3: TGTGCCAGCAATATGGATTACACAGATACGCAGTATTTT. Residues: CASNMDYTDTQYF.

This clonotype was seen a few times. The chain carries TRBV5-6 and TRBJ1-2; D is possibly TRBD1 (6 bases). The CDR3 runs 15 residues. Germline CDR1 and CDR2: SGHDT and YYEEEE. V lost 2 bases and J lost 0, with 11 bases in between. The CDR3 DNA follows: TGTGCCAGCAGCTTTCCGGGGGGCGCTAACTATGGCTACACCTTC. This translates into CASSFPGGANYGYTF.

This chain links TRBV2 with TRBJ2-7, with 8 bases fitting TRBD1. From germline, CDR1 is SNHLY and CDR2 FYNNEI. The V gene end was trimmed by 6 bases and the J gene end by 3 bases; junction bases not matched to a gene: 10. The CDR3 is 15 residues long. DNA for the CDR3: TGTGCCAGCAGGGACTCACTGACAGGGGACTACGAGCAGTACTTC. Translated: CASRDSLTGDYEQYF.

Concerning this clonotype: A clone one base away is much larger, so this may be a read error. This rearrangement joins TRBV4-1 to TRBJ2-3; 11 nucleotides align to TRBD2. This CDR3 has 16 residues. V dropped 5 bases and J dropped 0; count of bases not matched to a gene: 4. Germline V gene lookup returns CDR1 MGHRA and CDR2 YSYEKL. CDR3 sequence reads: CASSARTSGSTDTQYF. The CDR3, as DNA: TGCGCCAGCAGCGCGCGGACTAGCGGGAGCACAGATACGCAGTATTTT.

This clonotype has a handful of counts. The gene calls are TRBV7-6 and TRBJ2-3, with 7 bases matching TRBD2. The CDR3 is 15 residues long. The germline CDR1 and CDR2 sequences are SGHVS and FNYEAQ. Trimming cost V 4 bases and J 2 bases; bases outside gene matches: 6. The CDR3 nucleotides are TGTGCCAGCAGCTACGCGGGACTATCCACAGATACGCAGTATTTT. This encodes CASSYAGLSTDTQYF.

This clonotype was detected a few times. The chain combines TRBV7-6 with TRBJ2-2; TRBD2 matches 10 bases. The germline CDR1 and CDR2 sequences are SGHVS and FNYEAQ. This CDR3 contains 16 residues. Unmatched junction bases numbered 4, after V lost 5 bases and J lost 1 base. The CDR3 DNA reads TGTGCCAGCAGCGGCCGGACTAGCGGGAACACCGGGGAGCTGTTTTTT. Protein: CASSGRTSGNTGELFF.

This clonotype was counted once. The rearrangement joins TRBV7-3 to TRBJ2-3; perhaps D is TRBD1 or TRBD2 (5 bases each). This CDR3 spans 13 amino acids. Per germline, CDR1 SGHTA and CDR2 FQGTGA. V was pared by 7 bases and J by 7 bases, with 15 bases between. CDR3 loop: CASKEGPGNTQYF. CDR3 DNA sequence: TGTGCCAGCAAAGAGGGACCGGGGAATACGCAGTATTTT.

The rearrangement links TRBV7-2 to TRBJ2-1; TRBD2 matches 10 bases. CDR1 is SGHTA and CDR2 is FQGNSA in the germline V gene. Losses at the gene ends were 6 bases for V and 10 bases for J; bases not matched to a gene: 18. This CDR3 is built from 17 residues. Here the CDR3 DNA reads TGTGCCAGCAGTTTTGATGTAGCGGGGGGCCCTCCTTGGGAGCAGTTCTTC. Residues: CASSFDVAGGPPWEQFF.